Sequencing of this TCR beta chain was carried out in a study of sequential checkpoint blockade in melanoma. Treatment in this sample: randomized to nivolumab then ipilimumab (arm A) or the reverse (arm B). V lost 0 bases to trimming and J lost 9 bases, with 15 bases between them. Germline assignment: CDR1 MNHGY and CDR2 SAAAGT. This CDR3 contains 15 residues. In this sample, this clone turned up a few times. TCRdb keeps only in-frame clones here, not all; method: immunoSEQ multiplex PCR. The sample contains approximately 20,000 clones, roughly 28% of which appear only once. The V and J genes are TRBV6-8 and TRBJ1-5; maybe TRBD1 (6 bases). This TCR was sampled from a human donor with melanoma. Sequencing used tumor tissue (inferred from file names), obtained from a patient given nivolumab and ipilimumab in sequence. This CDR3 is CASSYSSGDKGPQHF. CDR3 bases: TGTGCCAGCAGTTACTCTTCAGGGGATAAGGGGCCCCAGCATTTT.